This TCR beta chain was sequenced in a study of blood T cell repertoires in COVID-19. This clone showed up just once. Measured with immunoSEQ multiplex PCR; TCRdb has only the in-frame clones, and not every one. The table records fewer than 200,000 clones, over 85% of them present only once. The germline V gene encodes CDR1 PRHDT and CDR2 FYEKMQ (reference sequence). The CDR3 has 17 amino acids. V was clipped by 4 bases and J by 0 bases, with 15 bases between them. This sequence was found in a woman in her forties or fifties with acute or convalescent COVID-19. Sequencing was done on a sample of peripheral blood. This chain uses TRBV13 with TRBJ1-4; D is ambiguous. The CDR3 DNA follows: TGTGCCAGCAGCTCTCGGTTGGATGCGGCAACTAATGAAAAACTGTTTTTT. It codes for CASSSRLDAATNEKLFF.